Only a few counts were recorded for the clone carrying this TCR beta chain. The data stem from a study of human T cells and chemical hapten exposure. During construction of the library, unique molecular identifiers were attached to individual cDNA molecules for quantitative, reproducible TCR counting. TCRdb re-derived calls from the 5' RACE reads in MiXCR, one entry per CDR3 protein. There are roughly 110,000 distinct CDR3 sequences in the sample; approximately 20% occur only once, and 2.8% lies in the top ten. Total RNA was isolated from unfractionated whole blood. V shed 5 bases, J shed 0 bases, and the junction held 6 bases outside the gene matches. Germline V gene sequence: CDR1 SGHAT, CDR2 FQNNGV. The CDR3 is 16 residues long.

The chain recombines TRBV11-2 with TRBJ1-1; 10 nucleotides agree with TRBD1. The receptor comes from a human donor in good health. DNA for the CDR3: TGTGCCAGCAGCCGTGGGACAGGGGTTATGAACACTGAAGCTTTCTTT. This translates into CASSRGTGVMNTEAFF.